These 17 T cell receptor beta chains came from one sample sequenced in a study of T cell responses to AZD1222 COVID-19 vaccine. Sequenced by immunoSEQ multiplex PCR; TCRdb stores in-frame clones only, minus some. In the table there are roughly 120,000 clones, 70% to 90% of which are singletons. The sequencing here drew on peripheral blood, taken 28 days after the second AZD1222 dose. The source of these receptors is an adult who received the AZD1222 COVID-19 vaccine.

CDR3 loop: CASSFTGTGDTGELFF. CDR3 nucleotides: TGCGCCAGCAGCTTTACCGGGACAGGGGACACCGGGGAGCTGTTTTTT. V gene TRBV5-1 combines with J gene TRBJ2-2; 10 bases map to TRBD1. This CDR3 comprises 16 residues. J was trimmed by 3 bases and V by 2 bases; bases with no gene match: 4. Germline CDR1 is SGHRS and CDR2 is YFSETQ.

V usage is TRBV5-1 and J usage is TRBJ2-3; D is unclear. CDR1 and CDR2 from the germline V gene are SGHRS and YFSETQ. The CDR3 is 13 amino acids. V was cut by 4 bases and J by 8 bases, with 14 bases left in between. The CDR3 reads CASSATGWGTQYF. The CDR3 DNA is TGCGCCAGCAGCGCGACTGGGTGGGGTACGCAGTATTTT.

The V and J genes are TRBV9 and TRBJ1-2, with 12 bases matching TRBD1. The ends lost 0 bases at V and 2 bases at J; junction bases unmatched: 2. CDR1 and CDR2 (germline): SGDLS, YYNGEE. The CDR3 has 16 residues. CDR3 in DNA: TGTGCCAGCAGCGTAGGGGGACAGGGGGCGAACTATGGCTACACCTTC. Encoded protein: CASSVGGQGANYGYTF.

The V and J genes are TRBV2 and TRBJ1-5, with a weak D call TRBD1 (6 bases). V lost 8 bases to trimming and J lost 2 bases, with 13 bases between them. The length of the CDR3 is 14 residues. Germline CDR1 SNHLY, CDR2 FYNNEI. CDR3 nucleotide sequence: TGTGCCAGCCAAGAGGGGGGCCGCAATCAGCCCCAGCATTTT. Translated: CASQEGGRNQPQHF.

The chain couples TRBV5-1 to TRBJ1-2; D is unclear. CDR1 and CDR2 from the germline V gene are SGHRS and YFSETQ. The CDR3 loop spans 14 amino acids. V shed 0 bases and J shed 3 bases, with 9 bases lying between them. For the CDR3, the DNA is TGCGCCAGCAGCTTGGCGGGTTTAGACTATGGCTACACCTTC. Protein product: CASSLAGLDYGYTF.

The genes are TRBV28 and TRBJ2-7, with 8 bases aligning to TRBD2. Trimming removed 5 bases from V and 6 bases from J; junction bases left unmatched: 6. Germline V gene lookup returns CDR1 MDHEN and CDR2 SYDVKM. This CDR3 has 13 residues. The CDR3 DNA is TGTGCCAGCAGTAGGACTAGCCCGTCCGAGCAGTACTTC. This translates into CASSRTSPSEQYF.

The rearrangement uses TRBV5-1 and TRBJ2-7, with 8 positions matching TRBD1. Germline V CDR1 and CDR2: SGHRS, YFSETQ. This CDR3 has 17 residues. The ends lost 5 bases at V and 5 bases at J; junction bases unmatched: 18. For the CDR3, the DNA is TGCGCCAGCAGAATTGCGGAATCGGACAGGGTCGGGCACGAGCAGTACTTC. Protein product: CASRIAESDRVGHEQYF. Full variable domain (rest looked up from reference TRBV5-1 and TRBJ2-7): KAGVTQTPRYLIKTRGQQVTLSCSPISGHRSVSWYQQTPGQGLQFLFEYFSETQRNKGNFPGRFSGRQFSNSRSEMNVSTLELGDSALYLCASRIAESDRVGHEQYFGPGTRLTVT.

V is TRBV6-5 and J is TRBJ1-1; D might be TRBD1 (5 bases). Germline loops: CDR1 MNHEY, CDR2 SVGAGI. V was cut by 1 base and J by 5 bases, with 11 bases left in between. This CDR3 contains 14 residues. CDR3: CASSYYTWGTEAFF. The DNA of the CDR3 is TGTGCCAGCAGTTACTATACTTGGGGGACTGAAGCTTTCTTT.

J is TRBJ1-4 and V is TRBV11-2; D is unresolved. Germline V gene sequence: CDR1 SGHAT, CDR2 FQNNGV. V lost 4 bases to trimming and J lost 10 bases, with 7 bases between them. The CDR3 covers 11 residues. CDR3: CASSSGGKLFF. CDR3 bases: TGTGCCAGCAGCTCCGGTGGAAAACTGTTTTTT.

J is TRBJ1-5 and V is TRBV19; D not resolved. V was trimmed by 2 bases and J by 7 bases, leaving 12 bases between them. This CDR3 has 14 amino acids. CDR1 and CDR2 (germline): LNHDA, SQIVND (reference sequence). In nucleotides, the CDR3 is TGTGCCAGTAGTATATTTGGCAGTCAGCAGCCCCAGCATTTT. This gives the protein CASSIFGSQQPQHF. Full variable domain (missing parts from reference TRBV19 and TRBJ1-5): DGGITQSPKYLFRKEGQNVTLSCEQNLNHDAMYWYRQDPGQGLRLIYYSQIVNDFQKGDIAEGYSVSREKKESFPLTVTSAQKNPTAFYLCASSIFGSQQPQHFGDGTRLSIL.

The V gene is TRBV7-2, the J gene TRBJ2-5, with a possible D match to TRBD1 (6 bases). The CDR3 consists of 16 residues. Germline assignment: CDR1 SGHTA and CDR2 FQGNSA. V was cut by 5 bases and J by 4 bases, with 20 bases left in between. The CDR3 spells CASSTRDTSLAETQYF. Here the CDR3 DNA reads TGTGCCAGCAGCACCCGGGACACCTCGTTGGCAGAGACCCAGTACTTC.

This chain links TRBV15 with TRBJ2-7, with D possibly being TRBD1 or TRBD2 (6 bases each). V was trimmed by 3 bases and J by 2 bases, leaving 14 bases between them. There are 15 residues in the CDR3. Germline CDR1 and CDR2: LNHNV and YYDKDF (reference sequence). CDR3 sequence reads: CATSSDWGAAYEQYF. CDR3 DNA sequence: TGTGCCACCAGCAGTGATTGGGGGGCGGCCTACGAGCAGTACTTC. Full variable domain (rest looked up from reference TRBV15 and TRBJ2-7): DAMVIQNPRYQVTQFGKPVTLSCSQTLNHNVMYWYQQKSSQAPKLLFHYYDKDFNNEADTPDNFQSRRPNTSFCFLDIRSPGLGDTAMYLCATSSDWGAAYEQYFGPGTRLTVT.

The chain recombines TRBV4-3 with TRBJ1-5; D perhaps matches TRBD1 (5 bases). Germline V gene lookup returns CDR1 LGHNA and CDR2 YSLEER. The V end was cut by 1 base, the J end by 0 bases, with 7 bases between. This CDR3 is 15 amino acids long. CDR3 sequence: CASSQGTHSNQPQHF. The CDR3 DNA reads as TGCGCCAGCAGCCAAGGGACACATAGCAATCAGCCCCAGCATTTT.

This clone was recorded only once. This chain joins TRBV10-3 and TRBJ2-5; D might be TRBD2 (6 bases). Looked up from germline, CDR1 is ENHRY and CDR2 is SYGVKD. The V end was cut by 10 bases, the J end by 3 bases, with 18 bases between. The CDR3 totals 14 residues. CDR3 amino acids: CATGRGYNEETQYF. In DNA, the CDR3 is TGTGCCACGGGTCGGGGGTATAACGAAGAGACCCAGTACTTC.

The rearrangement uses TRBV19 and TRBJ1-6; D is possibly TRBD1 (5 bases). Germline-derived CDR1 and CDR2 are LNHDA and SQIVND (reference sequence). The CDR3 extends over 16 amino acids. V lost 5 bases to trimming and J lost 10 bases, with 21 bases between them. The DNA of the CDR3 is TGTGCCAGTAGTCAGAGGGGTCAGGGAAAAGGCTCACCCCTCCACTTT. This codes for CASSQRGQGKGSPLHF.

The CDR3 sequence: CASTAGGAYEQYF. DNA of the CDR3: TGTGCCAGCACGGCAGGTGGGGCCTACGAGCAGTACTTC. This chain links TRBV6-5 with TRBJ2-7, with D uncertain. Trimming removed 7 bases from V and 2 bases from J, with 12 bases in between. The CDR3 loop spans 13 amino acids. The germline V gene has CDR1 MNHEY and CDR2 SVGAGI.

The V call is TRBV6-2 or TRBV6-3, the J call TRBJ1-5, with D unclear. The CDR3 is 16 amino acids. V gave up 0 bases and J gave up 5 bases, with 14 bases separating them. Germline CDR1 and CDR2: MNHEY and SVGEGT. The CDR3 region is CASSYSRGQVDQPQHF. The CDR3 region has the DNA TGTGCCAGCAGTTACTCCCGCGGTCAGGTTGATCAGCCCCAGCATTTT.